The clone carrying this TCR beta chain was seen ten or more times. The antigen is undetermined. TCRdb recomputed calls from the PCR reads with MiXCR, one row per CDR3 protein. The sample has over 70,000 distinct CDR3 sequences, around 25% seen once. Trimming removed 3 bases from V and 4 bases from J; junction bases left unmatched: 6. This CDR3 has 16 residues. The data derive from a study of molecular identifiers for immune sequencing clone quantification. Across the study: In replicates, RNA taken from roughly 20,000 or 100,000 naive CD8 cells was divided five ways, and four portions underwent sequencing.

Study-level points and caveats: Clones that had above 20 RNA copies took up over 99% of effector molecules but under 1% in naive cells.

This chain connects TRBV23-1 to TRBJ2-2, with TRBD2 matching 9 bases. TRBV23-1 is an open reading frame whose function is uncertain. The receptor was isolated from a human donor in good health. Some libraries in this study had Jurkat cell RNA spiked in. The specimen sequenced was naive CD8+ T cells from blood, with Jurkat cell RNA spiked in. Subset of the sample: FACS-sorted CD8+CD4-CCR7+CD45RA+ naive T cells. The CDR3 nucleotides are TGCGCCAGCAGTCAGGGTAGCGGGGGTTGCACCGGGGAGCTGTTTTTT. Translation gives CASSQGSGGCTGELFF.